This note documents a single T cell receptor beta chain sequence. Clones were sequenced by immunoSEQ multiplex PCR, and TCRdb holds only the in-frame ones, with some missing. Altogether about 71,000 clones are present, less than 95% being singletons, with the ten largest covering approximately 0.93%. The donors formed part of the approximately 120-subject validation cohort, distinct from the approximately 670-subject first cohort. This record belongs to a study of cytomegalovirus exposure and HLA in healthy donors. The CDR3 is 15 residues long. The V gene's germline CDR1 is SGHDT and CDR2 YYEEEE. Trimming pared 3 bases from V and 4 bases from J, leaving 13 bases between.

The sequence came from a woman between 18 and 29 years old in good health and CMV-seronegative. Sequenced input: PBMCs. The rearrangement uses TRBV5-6 and TRBJ2-2, with TRBD2 as a possible D gene (6 bases). In DNA form, the CDR3 reads TGTGCCAGCAGCTCCGCGGGACGGAGCACCGGGGAGCTGTTTTTT. Translated: CASSSAGRSTGELFF.